This T cell receptor beta chain was sequenced in a study of CD8 T cells in ankylosing spondylitis. Study observations and caveats: Reports of some motif variants in reactive arthritis synovial fluid and blood predate this one. There was a TCR beta motif, made of eight highly homologous variants, that appeared characteristic of ankylosing spondylitis blood. According to the report, clones linked to the disease were significantly enriched in matched synovial fluid samples taken from ankylosing spondylitis patients.

The V gene's germline CDR1 is DFQATT and CDR2 SNEGSKA (reference sequence). Deletions cut 3 bases from V and 4 bases from J, with 15 bases between. This CDR3 is 15 amino acids long. Quantitative 5'-RACE was performed with molecular barcodes, and it yielded the TCR beta libraries. TCRdb recomputed calls from the 5' RACE reads with MiXCR, one row per CDR3 protein. This sample carries some 200,000 distinct CDR3 sequences, about 13% of them seen once, and the ten largest clones take more than 15%. For this clonotype: The antigen is not known.

The rearrangement links TRBV20-1 to TRBJ1-4; maybe TRBD1 (6 bases). The sample was blood, either unsorted or a sorted T cell fraction (not recorded which). This TCR was recovered from a male donor with ankylosing spondylitis or in good health (not recorded which). CDR3 DNA: TGCAGTGCTAGCCCCGGGGCAGGGGTTAATGAAAAACTGTTTTTT. Translated: CSASPGAGVNEKLFF.